Listed here are 10 T cell receptor beta chains from one sample, sequenced in a study of regulatory T cells in long-lasting Graves disease. Combining iRepertoire HTBI primers with Arm-PCR of CDR3 regions, the authors built TCR beta libraries. TCRdb fed the multiplex PCR reads into MiXCR, producing one record per CDR3 protein. The repertoire has 300,000 to 500,000 distinct CDR3 sequences, 20% to 25% of them found once; the top ten carry around 21%. Regarding time point: persistent/refractory GD, antithyroid drugs over 5 years with positive TRAb. RNA isolated from PBMCs was used to make the TCR library. The specimen was peripheral blood mononuclear cells (PBMCs), collected when the disease was refractory, from a patient treated with antithyroid drugs. The receptors originated from a female donor with Graves disease.

This clonotype was recorded a few times. The V call is TRBV29-1, the J call TRBJ2-7, with TRBD2 as a possible D gene (6 bases). V was pared by 3 bases and J by 2 bases, with 20 bases between. CDR3 length: 16 amino acids. Germline CDR1 and CDR2: SQVTM and ANQGSEA. In nucleotides, the CDR3 is TGCAGCGTTGAGGGAGATTTTAGCGGTACTGCCTACGAGCAGTACTTC. Its protein product is CSVEGDFSGTAYEQYF.

This clonotype occurred many times. The J gene is TRBJ2-4, the V gene TRBV27; weak D call: TRBD2 (6 bases). This CDR3 has 14 amino acids. Trimming left V 3 bases short and J 2 bases short, with 8 bases between. Germline CDR1 is MNHEY and CDR2 is SMNVEV (reference sequence). DNA for the CDR3: TGTGCCAGCAGTTTTGGGGGGACCAAAAACATTCAGTACTTC. Protein product: CASSFGGTKNIQYF.

Ten or more counts support this clonotype. The chain is built from TRBV7-9 and TRBJ1-6; maybe TRBD1 (6 bases). Trimming cost V 1 base and J 6 bases, with 10 bases left between them. Germline lookup yields CDR1 SEHNR and CDR2 FQNEAQ (reference sequence). CDR3 length equals 15 residues. The CDR3 DNA reads as TGTGCCAGCAGCTTAGGGGCAGGGGTTAATTCACCCCTCCACTTT. Translating gives CASSLGAGVNSPLHF.

There are many counts of this clonotype. V usage is TRBV7-9 and J usage is TRBJ1-1, with D possibly matching TRBD1 (6 bases). Deletions cut 4 bases from V and 3 bases from J, with 15 bases between. Germline CDR1 and CDR2: SEHNR and FQNEAQ (reference sequence). This CDR3 is built from 15 residues. The CDR3 loop is CASSWEQGIYTEAFF. The CDR3 coding sequence is TGTGCCAGCAGCTGGGAACAGGGTATCTACACTGAAGCTTTCTTT.

This clonotype appeared many times. The rearrangement uses TRBV29-1 and TRBJ2-4; D possibly corresponds to TRBD2 (5 bases). Germline V gives CDR1 SQVTM, CDR2 ANQGSEA. Trimming took 7 bases from V and 0 from J, leaving 13 bases between them. The CDR3 length is 14 residues. Here the CDR3 DNA reads TGCAGCGCTACTCCCGGACTAGCCAAAAACATTCAGTACTTC. It yields the protein CSATPGLAKNIQYF.

This clonotype occurred once. V usage is TRBV4-3 and J usage is TRBJ2-5; D might be TRBD2 (7 bases). The CDR3 is 15 residues long. Trimming pared 4 bases from V and 5 bases from J, leaving 17 bases between. In germline, CDR1 is LGHNA, CDR2 YSLEER. Here the CDR3 DNA reads TGCGCCAGCAGCCTAAGAGGGGGGGGCGATGAGACCCAGTACTTC. Residues: CASSLRGGGDETQYF.

This clonotype was detected a few times. The chain carries TRBV3-1 and TRBJ1-2, with D maybe TRBD1 (6 bases). Trimming removed 5 bases at V and 8 bases at J, with 15 bases between. Germline V gene data show CDR1 as LGHDT and CDR2 as YNNKEL (reference sequence). This CDR3 contains 13 residues. Here the CDR3 reads CASSGDRRNGYTF. DNA of the CDR3: TGTGCCAGCAGCGGCGACAGGAGGAACGGCTACACCTTC.

Regarding this clonotype: The germline gene is not matched at one end of the junction; a read error may be the cause. The genes are TRBV2 and TRBJ1-3; tentatively, D is TRBD1 (5 bases). CDR1 is SNHLY, CDR2 FYNNEI, per germline. CDR3 length: 12 residues. The CDR3 DNA is TGTGCCAGCAGTCCGGGGGGAAACGCCATATATTTT. This encodes CASSPGGNAIYF.

This clonotype was seen ten or more times. The CDR3 nucleotides read TGCAGTGCTAAAACCCGGGACAGGGGGACTCAAGAGACCCAGTACTTC. Encoded protein: CSAKTRDRGTQETQYF. The genes are TRBV20-1 and TRBJ2-5, with TRBD1 identical over 11 bases. The CDR3 is made up of 16 amino acids. Trimming removed 4 bases from V and 2 bases from J; junction bases left unmatched: 9. The germline V gene encodes CDR1 DFQATT and CDR2 SNEGSKA (reference sequence).

This clonotype showed up just a few times. CDR3 nucleotide sequence: TGTGCCAGCAGTGCGGTTGGCCAAGAGACCCAGTACTTC. Amino acid sequence: CASSAVGQETQYF. The chain joins TRBV6-1 to TRBJ2-5; D remains unclear. In germline, CDR1 is MNHNS, CDR2 SASEGT. CDR3 length: 13 residues. The germline V and J ends were trimmed by 4 bases and 1 base, with 7 bases remaining between them.